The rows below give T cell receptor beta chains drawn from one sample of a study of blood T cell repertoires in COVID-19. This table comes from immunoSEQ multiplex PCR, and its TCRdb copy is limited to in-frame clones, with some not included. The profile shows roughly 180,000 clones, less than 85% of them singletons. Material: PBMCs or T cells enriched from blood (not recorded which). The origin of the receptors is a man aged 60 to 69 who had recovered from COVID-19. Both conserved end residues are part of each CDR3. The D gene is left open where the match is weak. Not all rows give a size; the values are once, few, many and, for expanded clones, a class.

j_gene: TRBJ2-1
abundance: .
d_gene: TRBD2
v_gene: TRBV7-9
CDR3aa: CASSPRTSGGKSYNEQFF
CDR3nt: TGTGCCAGCAGCCCACGGACTAGCGGGGGGAAATCCTACAATGAGCAGTTCTTC

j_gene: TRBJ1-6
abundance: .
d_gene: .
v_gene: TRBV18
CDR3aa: CASSQDQGLYNSPLHF
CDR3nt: TGTGCCAGCTCTCAGGACCAGGGATTGTATAATTCACCCCTCCACTTT

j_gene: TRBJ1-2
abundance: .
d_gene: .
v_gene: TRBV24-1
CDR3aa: CATSISPGLIRRYTF
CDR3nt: TGTGCCACCAGCATCTCCCCTGGACTGATCCGACGCTACACCTTC

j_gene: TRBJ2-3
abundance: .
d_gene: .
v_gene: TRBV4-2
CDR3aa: CASSQDPLGSGSTDTQYF
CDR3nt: TGTGCCAGCAGCCAAGATCCCCTCGGGAGCGGAAGCACAGATACGCAGTATTTT

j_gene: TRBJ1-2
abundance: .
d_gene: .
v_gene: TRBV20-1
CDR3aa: CSAGHHGYTF
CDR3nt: TGCAGTGCTGGACACCATGGCTACACCTTC

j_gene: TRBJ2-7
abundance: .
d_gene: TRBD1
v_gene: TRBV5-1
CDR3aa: CASSRTGTGITHEQYF
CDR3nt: TGCGCCAGCAGCCGGACCGGGACAGGGATAACACACGAGCAGTACTTC

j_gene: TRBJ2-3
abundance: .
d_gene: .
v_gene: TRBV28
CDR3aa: CASSQRWPDTQYF
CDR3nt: TGTGCCAGCAGCCAGAGGTGGCCGGATACGCAGTATTTT

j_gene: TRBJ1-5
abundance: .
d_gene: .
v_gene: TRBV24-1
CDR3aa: CATSDLDRFNQPQHF
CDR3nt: TGTGCCACCAGTGACCTTGACAGATTCAATCAGCCCCAGCATTTT

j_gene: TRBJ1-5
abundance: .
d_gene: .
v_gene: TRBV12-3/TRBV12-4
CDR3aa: CASSLGLQPQHF
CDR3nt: TGTGCCAGCAGTTTAGGTTTACAGCCCCAGCATTTT

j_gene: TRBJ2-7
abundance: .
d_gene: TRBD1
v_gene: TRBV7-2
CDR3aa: CASLRDRGSYEQYF
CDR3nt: TGTGCCAGCCTCCGGGACAGGGGCTCCTACGAGCAGTACTTC

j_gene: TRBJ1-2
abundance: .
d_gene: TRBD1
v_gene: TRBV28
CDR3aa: CASSRQGVLGYTF
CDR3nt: TGTGCCAGCAGCCGACAGGGGGTGCTAGGCTACACCTTC

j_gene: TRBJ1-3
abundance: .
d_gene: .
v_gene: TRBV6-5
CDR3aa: CATMGGFSSGNTIYF
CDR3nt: TGTGCCACCATGGGAGGGTTTAGCTCTGGAAACACCATATATTTT

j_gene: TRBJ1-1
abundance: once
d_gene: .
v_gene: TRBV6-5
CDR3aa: CASSYPGGAAAEAFF
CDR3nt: TGTGCCAGCAGTTACCCGGGGGGGGCGGCTGCTGAAGCTTTCTTT

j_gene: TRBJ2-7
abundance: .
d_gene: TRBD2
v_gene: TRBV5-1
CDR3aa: CASSLAASSGSYEQYF
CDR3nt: TGCGCCAGCAGCTTGGCCGCGTCTAGCGGCTCCTACGAGCAGTACTTC

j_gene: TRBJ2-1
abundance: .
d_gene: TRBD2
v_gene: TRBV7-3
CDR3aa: CASSLTLAGGVNEQFF
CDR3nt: TGTGCCAGCAGCCTCACGCTAGCGGGGGGGGTCAATGAGCAGTTCTTC

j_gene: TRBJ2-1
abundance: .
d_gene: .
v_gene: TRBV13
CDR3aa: CASSLGLNNEQFF
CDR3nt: TGTGCCAGCAGCTTAGGCCTAAACAATGAGCAGTTCTTC

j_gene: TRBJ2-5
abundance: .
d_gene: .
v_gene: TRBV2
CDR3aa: CATLSGQNQETQYF
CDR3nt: TGTGCCACCCTCTCGGGACAAAATCAAGAGACCCAGTACTTC

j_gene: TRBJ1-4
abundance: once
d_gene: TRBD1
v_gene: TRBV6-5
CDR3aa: CASRSGQPNEKLFF
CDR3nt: TGTGCCAGCAGGTCGGGACAGCCTAATGAAAAACTGTTTTTT

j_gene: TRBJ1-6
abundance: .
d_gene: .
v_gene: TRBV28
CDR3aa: CASRGAAGQHNSPLHF
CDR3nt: TGTGCCAGCAGGGGGGCGGCTGGACAGCATAATTCACCCCTCCACTTT

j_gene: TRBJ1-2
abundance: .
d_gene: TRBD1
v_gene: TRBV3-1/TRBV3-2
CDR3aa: CASSKRDSISGYTF
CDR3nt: TGTGCCAGCAGCAAGAGGGACAGCATTTCTGGCTACACCTTC